Shown below are 22 T cell receptor beta chains from a single sample sequenced in a study of blood T cells in healthy people across ages. Together with a sample-barcoded 5' primer, a J-beta primer mix was included in a second PCR lasting roughly 7 to 11 cycles. MiXCR, run by TCRdb on the 5' RACE reads, gives a single entry per CDR3 protein. Of about 1.4 million distinct CDR3 sequences listed, approximately 59% are singletons. Sequencing was carried out using blood. Receptors originate from a man aged 18 to 30 in good health.

CDR3 DNA: TGTGCCAGCAGTTCGACAGGTTACCAAGAGAACACTGAAGCTTTCTTT. Protein sequence: CASSSTGYQENTEAFF. The chain recombines TRBV11-2 with TRBJ1-1; maybe TRBD1 (6 bases). Germline V lookup: CDR1 SGHAT, CDR2 FQNNGV. The CDR3 has 16 residues. The ends were cut back, 6 bases at V and 1 base at J, with 18 bases in the middle.

This clonotype was counted only a few times. J is TRBJ2-7 and V is TRBV4-3, with D uncertain. The CDR3 is made up of 14 amino acids. Trimming left V 0 bases short and J 2 bases short, with 8 bases between. Germline-derived CDR1 and CDR2 are LGHNA and YSLEER. The CDR3 region is CASSQDTDAYEQYF. The CDR3 DNA reads as TGCGCCAGCAGCCAAGATACAGACGCCTACGAGCAGTACTTC.

J is TRBJ2-7 and V is TRBV10-1, with 9 nucleotides matching TRBD2. This CDR3 has 19 residues. Germline V CDR1 and CDR2: WNHNN, SYGVQD (reference sequence). The V gene end was trimmed by 2 bases and the J gene end by 0 bases; junction bases not matched to a gene: 14. CDR3 nucleotides: TGCGCCAGCAGTGAGGGATTAGGGGATCTAGCGGGGACCTCCTACGAGCAGTACTTC. This encodes CASSEGLGDLAGTSYEQYF.

The chain combines TRBV7-7 with TRBJ2-7; no definite D call. Germline V gene sequence: CDR1 SSHAT, CDR2 FNYEAQ (reference sequence). This CDR3 comprises 16 residues. Trimming cost V 3 bases and J 7 bases, with 22 bases left between them. CDR3 sequence reads: CASSFGDPFSYNEQYF. The CDR3 nucleotides are TGTGCCAGCAGCTTCGGCGACCCTTTCTCCTACAATGAGCAGTACTTC.

This clonotype was seen more than once but under ten times. The DNA for the CDR3 is TGTGCCAGCAGTTACTCGGCGGGAGAGACCCAGTACTTC. The encoded protein is CASSYSAGETQYF. The rearrangement links TRBV6-5 to TRBJ2-5, with a possible D match to TRBD2 (5 bases). The CDR3 is 13 residues long. V shed 0 bases and J shed 4 bases, with 6 bases lying between them. Germline CDR1 and CDR2: MNHEY and SVGAGI.

V usage is TRBV4-2 and J usage is TRBJ2-4; tentatively, D is TRBD1 or TRBD2 (6 bases each). The assigned J gene may be wrong: the sequence end matches TRBJ2-7 better. The CDR3 length is 19 residues. The germline V gene encodes CDR1 LGHNA and CDR2 YNFKEQ. The DNA of the CDR3 is TGTGCCAGCAGCCAAGAATTGAGATTCCCGGGGGCCTCAGGGTACGAGCAGTACTTC. It translates to CASSQELRFPGASGYEQYF.

The V call is TRBV14, the J call TRBJ2-1; D remains unclear. The germline V and J ends were trimmed by 1 base and 9 bases, with 4 bases remaining between them. In germline, CDR1 is SGHDN, CDR2 FVKESK. There are 11 residues in the CDR3. This chain's CDR3 is CASSQVGEQFF. The DNA for the CDR3 is TGTGCCAGCAGCCAAGTCGGTGAGCAGTTCTTC.

V and J are TRBV14 and TRBJ2-3; D call uncertain. The ends were cut back, 4 bases at V and 4 bases at J, with 12 bases in the middle. Germline V gene lookup returns CDR1 SGHDN and CDR2 FVKESK. This CDR3 has 14 amino acids. The CDR3 region has the DNA TGTGCCAGCAGCCGTCAGCAATTGGCAGATACGCAGTATTTT. Its translation is CASSRQQLADTQYF.

The chain carries TRBV4-1 and TRBJ1-2, with 7 positions matching TRBD1. V lost 6 bases, J lost 2 bases, and 6 bases stayed unmatched. The CDR3 has 14 residues. The germline CDR1 and CDR2 sequences are MGHRA and YSYEKL. CDR3 sequence (DNA): TGCGCCAGCAGGACAGGGACAGACAACTATGGCTACACCTTC. Amino acid sequence: CASRTGTDNYGYTF.

This clonotype was counted between two and nine times. The V gene is TRBV27, the J gene TRBJ2-7; D assignment may be TRBD1 or TRBD2 (6 bases each). The CDR3 is made up of 18 amino acids. Germline V gene sequence: CDR1 MNHEY, CDR2 SMNVEV (reference sequence). V was clipped by 0 bases and J by 0 bases, with 18 bases between them. The CDR3 DNA reads TGTGCCAGCAGTTTATCGCTTGGGGGGCAGGGCGTCTCCTACGAGCAGTACTTC. It encodes CASSLSLGGQGVSYEQYF.

The V and J genes are TRBV20-1 and TRBJ2-1; a weak D match, TRBD1 (5 bases). The CDR3 spans 14 residues. Germline-derived CDR1 and CDR2 are DFQATT and SNEGSKA (reference sequence). V lost 0 bases and J 7 bases, leaving 13 bases between the germline ends. This CDR3 reads CSARDVRTNNEQFF. The DNA for the CDR3 is TGCAGTGCTAGAGATGTCCGGACAAATAATGAGCAGTTCTTC.

The chain links TRBV20-1 to TRBJ1-2, with D unresolved. Germline-derived CDR1 and CDR2 are DFQATT and SNEGSKA (reference sequence). The CDR3 contains 15 residues. Trimming stripped 6 bases from V and 5 bases from J, with 22 bases between. This chain's CDR3 is CSAFRAKYRSYGYTF. CDR3 DNA sequence: TGCAGTGCGTTCCGGGCCAAATATAGGAGTTATGGCTACACCTTC.

The rearrangement links TRBV4-1 to TRBJ2-5, with no clear D. Trimming shortened V by 1 base and J by 1 base, and 7 bases separated the two germline ends. The CDR3 runs 14 residues. Germline CDR1 MGHRA, CDR2 YSYEKL. The CDR3 coding sequence is TGCGCCAGCAGCCAAGGGGCCGGCCAAGAGACCCAGTACTTC. Protein product: CASSQGAGQETQYF.

The chain uses TRBV20-1 and TRBJ2-7; D might be TRBD1 or TRBD2, each matching 5 bases. Gene TRBJ2-5 matches the end of the DNA better, so the J call may be wrong. CDR3 length: 13 amino acids. The germline CDR1 and CDR2 sequences are DFQATT and SNEGSKA (reference sequence). In DNA form, the CDR3 reads TGCAGTGCTAGGAGAGGGCAGGGAGAGACCCAGTACTTC. Amino acid sequence: CSARRGQGETQYF.

This clonotype occurred a few times. CDR3 DNA: TGTGCCAGCAGTCGTACTAGCGGGGACTCCTACGAGCAGTACTTC. Protein product: CASSRTSGDSYEQYF. The chain carries TRBV6-2 or TRBV6-3 and TRBJ2-7; 10 bases line up with TRBD2. The CDR3 totals 15 residues. Germline V gene lookup returns CDR1 MNHEY and CDR2 SVGEGT. Losses at the gene ends were 5 bases for V and 0 bases for J; bases not matched to a gene: 4.

V and J are TRBV11-1 and TRBJ2-7, with D perhaps TRBD1 (6 bases). This CDR3 has 13 amino acids. V lost 8 bases to trimming and J lost 2 bases, with 13 bases between them. Per the germline V gene, CDR1 is SGHAT and CDR2 is FQDESV (reference sequence). Written as DNA, the CDR3 is TGTGCCAGCGGCCGGGACACCACCTACGAGCAGTACTTC. Protein product: CASGRDTTYEQYF.

The chain couples TRBV6-5 to TRBJ1-6, with 7 bases that match TRBD1. Germline trimming cut 2 bases from V and 7 bases from J; bases unmatched to any gene: 14. The CDR3 consists of 18 residues. Germline CDR1 and CDR2: MNHEY and SVGAGI. The CDR3 DNA follows: TGTGCCAGCAGTTACACCTACAGGACAGGCCGTCCGAATTCACCCCTCCACTTT. Its translation is CASSYTYRTGRPNSPLHF.

This clonotype came up a few times. This chain joins TRBV20-1 and TRBJ1-2; TRBD1 matches 7 bases. V shed 7 bases and J 5 bases; nucleotides not matched to a gene: 13. CDR1 is DFQATT and CDR2 is SNEGSKA in the germline V gene (reference sequence). The CDR3 sequence is 14 residues long. CDR3 amino acids: CSVSTGAGGYGYTF. The CDR3 coding sequence is TGCAGTGTATCAACAGGGGCGGGGGGGTATGGCTACACCTTC.

The CDR3 region has the DNA TGTGCCAGCAGTTTTGTGGACAGAAATTCACCCCTCCACTTT. The encoded protein is CASSFVDRNSPLHF. The chain combines TRBV12-3 or TRBV12-4 with TRBJ1-6; tentative D call: TRBD1 (6 bases). V dropped 3 bases and J dropped 7 bases, with 10 bases sitting between them. There are 14 residues in the CDR3.

The chain employs TRBV4-1 and TRBJ2-1; 7 bases line up with TRBD2. The CDR3 totals 16 residues. V was clipped by 2 bases and J by 7 bases; unmatched bases: 11. Germline V lookup: CDR1 MGHRA, CDR2 YSYEKL. The CDR3: CASSQNPGTTVNEQFF. In DNA form, the CDR3 reads TGCGCCAGCAGCCAAAATCCCGGGACTACTGTGAATGAGCAGTTCTTC.

V and J are TRBV5-5 and TRBJ2-1; 11 bases map to TRBD2. The germline V gene has CDR1 SGHKS and CDR2 YYEKEE (reference sequence). V lost 2 bases, J lost 9 bases, and 1 base stayed unmatched. The length of the CDR3 is 13 residues. In DNA, the CDR3 is TGTGCCAGCAGCTTCACTAGCGGGGGTGAGCAGTTCTTC. It is translated as CASSFTSGGEQFF.

The CDR3 DNA follows: TGTGCCAGCAGCTTAGAGCAGGGGGCGGGAGAGACCCAGTACTTC. It encodes CASSLEQGAGETQYF. The genes are TRBV7-2 and TRBJ2-5; 8 nucleotides line up with TRBD1. CDR1 is SGHTA and CDR2 is FQGNSA in the germline V gene. The V gene end was trimmed by 1 base and the J gene end by 4 bases; junction bases not matched to a gene: 5. The CDR3 is 15 amino acids.